The clone carrying this TCR beta chain was counted at least ten times. No antigen is known for it. The data originate from a study of T cell repertoires in cytomegalovirus infection. The study's findings and limits: The study identified carriers of CMV plus the relevant HLA from cumulative public TCR beta family frequency.

TCRdb recomputed calls from the reads with MiXCR, one row per CDR3 protein. The sample records 170,000 or so distinct CDR3 sequences, over 13% being singletons. The sequenced material came from PBMCs. The origin of this receptor is a human donor in good health (CMV status not recorded). Some clones in this sample may be carry-over from other donors' samples.

CDR3 nucleotides: TGTGCCAGCAGCCCGGACTACAATGAGCAGTTCTTC. Translated, it gives CASSPDYNEQFF. The rearrangement uses TRBV7-2 and TRBJ2-1; D uncertain. Trimming took off 5 bases at V and 3 bases at J, with 5 bases between the two ends. The CDR3 consists of 12 residues. Germline V lookup: CDR1 SGHTA, CDR2 FQGNSA.